Listed here is a single T cell receptor (beta chain). What antigen it recognizes has not been identified. This may be a read error: a much more frequent sequence differs by one nucleotide. Stable Graves' hyperthyroidism was defined as no progression to ophthalmopathy during 18 months of follow-up. Hyperthyroidism patients were aged 18 to 65 years and newly diagnosed, with disease duration of less than 2 months. The study excluded patients with uncontrolled infections, other autoimmune diseases, pregnancy or lactation. Diagnoses were based on clinical symptoms, serum thyroxine and TRAb, thyroid ultrasound and orbital computed tomography. Trizol reagent was used to extract total RNA, and RNA quality was then checked on an Agilent 2100 Bioanalyzer. The TCR beta CDR3 regions were amplified from RNA transcripts. For the first round of RT-PCR on the TCR CDR3, the HTBI primer set was used together with the Qiagen OneStep RT-PCR kit. Libraries were constructed in a second round of multiplex PCR, after which size selection and purification were performed. Paired-end sequencing of the libraries was performed with 100 bp reads on an Illumina HiSeq2000. As for how the authors treated the data: SOAPnuke was used to process the raw data, throwing out any read that contained adapters or uncalled bases, had a mean Phred below 15, or lacked an exact constant-primer or identifier match. High-quality paired reads were merged using COPE v1.2.5, and each unique nucleotide sequence was defined as a clonotype. Clonotypes were aligned to IMGT TRBV, TRBD and TRBJ reference segments using MiTCR v1.1. Only V-J combinations with frequency above 0.0001, covering about 99% of repertoires, were analysed. The TCS score was defined as F50 (clonal expansion) divided by E x V (chaos), with BLOSUM62-based TCRdist calculated between CDR3 peptides within each V-J. Welch's t-statistics and random forest reduced roughly 540 V-J features to under 15, which were used in a naive Bayes classifier (R e1071). Clones were called with MiXCR by TCRdb after fastp trimmed the public reads at Q25, and only in-frame beta chains were retained. Under each unique CDR3 protein, matching rows form one entry showing the most common genes and DNA. TCRdb's processing, not the study's, gives the V and J calls here. This sample lists hundreds of thousands of distinct CDR3 sequences; around 46% were detected once. The biggest ten clones account for 8.2% of the sample.

The data belong to a study of T cells in Graves' hyperthyroidism and ophthalmopathy (dated by TCRdb to the late 2010s). With regard to the full study: A discovery cohort of roughly 100 patients, 43 with Graves' ophthalmopathy and 55 to 60 with stable Graves' hyperthyroidism, was used to find distinguishing TCR V-J signatures. The roughly 90 discovery patients were divided at random into training and test sets in a 7:3 ratio. According to the paper, TCR Vbeta CDR3 sequencing was carried out on about 140 peripheral blood samples, which came from 40 to 45 ophthalmopathy, under 80 hyperthyroidism and around 17 progressor patients. After sampling, hyperthyroidism patients received methimazole starting at 30 mg daily, and ophthalmopathy patients received high-dose intravenous methylprednisolone. Whether ophthalmopathy could be predicted prospectively was tested in an independent validation cohort made up of under 20 hyperthyroidism patients plus 17 patients who later progressed to ophthalmopathy. In addition, the study compared T-cell repertoires in thyroid tissue and in blood from 6 or 7 Graves' hyperthyroidism patients.

Trimming removed 6 bases from V and 6 bases from J, leaving 15 bases between the germline ends. For CDR1 and CDR2, the germline V gene lists MNHEY and SVGAGI. From its cysteine to its phenylalanine, the CDR3 spans 13 amino acids. Just the 39-base CDR3 DNA is kept, in frame starting at base 1. The paper's findings and limits, for the study overall: Blood samples also contained most of the expanded thyroid clonotypes (frequency above 0.001), which suggests that blood repertoires may reflect thyroid immune responses. No statistical method was used to set the sample size in advance, and investigators knew the group allocation. During validation, the model predicted progression to ophthalmopathy a median of approximately 6.5 months ahead of onset, with almost 71% sensitivity and 72% to 85% specificity. A 13 V-J signature model separated ophthalmopathy from stable hyperthyroidism, with 87.88% sensitivity and 81% to 82% specificity in cross-validation and 80%/75% in testing.

The sample taken for sequencing was peripheral blood or thyroid tissue (not recorded which). The sequence is built from TRBV6-5 and TRBJ2-7; D gene: possibly TRBD1, on 6 matching bases. This clonotype was obtained from a woman between 18 and 30 years old with Graves' hyperthyroidism. Donor details come from another sample of the same person, matched by shared clones. The CDR3 protein sequence reads: CASSQCQGGEQYF. The bases read TGTGCCAGCAGCCAATGCCAAGGGGGCGAGCAGTACTTC.